The rows below give T cell receptor beta chains drawn from one sample of a study of blood T cell repertoires in COVID-19. Data came from immunoSEQ multiplex PCR; TCRdb stores just in-frame clones and leaves some out. The sample holds 200,000 to 300,000 clones, approximately 83% seen once. Source material: peripheral blood. All receptors derive from a middle-aged man with acute or convalescent COVID-19. The CDR3 runs from the conserved cysteine through the conserved F or W. Fields, in order: D gene, clone size, J gene, V gene, CDR3 protein, CDR3 DNA. D genes are given only for firm matches. Clone size is given for some rows only: seen once, a few or many times, or a class if the clone is expanded.

TRBD1,.,TRBJ1-1,TRBV18,CASSPGQAIQNTEAFF,TGTGCCAGCTCACCAGGACAGGCGATTCAGAACACTGAAGCTTTCTTT
TRBD1,.,TRBJ1-2,TRBV18,CASSPRGTELYGYTF,TGTGCCAGCTCACCACGCGGGACAGAACTCTATGGCTACACCTTC
.,.,TRBJ1-5,TRBV2,CASSGEAQPQHF,TGTGCCAGCAGTGGGGAGGCTCAGCCCCAGCATTTT
TRBD2,.,TRBJ2-5,TRBV2,CASSAGTTRKETQYF,TGTGCCAGCAGCGCCGGGACTACCAGAAAAGAGACCCAGTACTTC
TRBD2,.,TRBJ2-3,TRBV15,CATSKRTSGRATDTQYF,TGTGCCACCAGCAAGAGGACTAGCGGGAGGGCCACAGATACGCAGTATTTT
TRBD1,.,TRBJ2-1,TRBV27,CASSLWDRGNEQFF,TGTGCCAGCAGTTTATGGGACAGGGGCAATGAGCAGTTCTTC
.,.,TRBJ1-4,TRBV9,CASSKLQGNEKLFF,TGTGCCAGCAGCAAGCTTCAGGGGAATGAAAAACTGTTTTTT
.,.,TRBJ2-3,TRBV7-8,CASSARPRGQEFTDTQYF,TGTGCCAGCAGCGCCAGACCCCGAGGGCAGGAGTTCACAGATACGCAGTATTTT
TRBD2,.,TRBJ2-7,TRBV5-1,CASSVTSGVSYEQYF,TGCGCCAGCAGCGTCACTAGCGGGGTCTCCTACGAGCAGTACTTC
.,.,TRBJ1-1,TRBV10-3,CATLGGADTEAFF,TGTGCCACCCTAGGGGGGGCGGACACTGAAGCTTTCTTT
TRBD1,.,TRBJ1-1,TRBV7-9,CASSFDRVTEAFF,TGTGCCAGCAGCTTTGACAGGGTTACTGAAGCTTTCTTT
TRBD1,.,TRBJ2-7,TRBV7-6,CASSLTGQGAYEQYF,TGTGCCAGCAGCTTAACAGGACAGGGAGCCTACGAGCAGTACTTC
.,.,TRBJ1-2,TRBV27,CASSLFNYGYTF,TGTGCCAGCAGTTTATTTAATTATGGCTACACCTTC
.,.,TRBJ2-7,TRBV5-1,CASSLGNSHSYEQYF,TGCGCCAGCAGCTTGGGAAACAGTCACTCCTACGAGCAGTACTTC
TRBD1,.,TRBJ1-4,TRBV18,CASSPETGGKLFF,TGTGCCAGCTCACCAGAGACAGGGGGTAAACTGTTTTTT
.,once,TRBJ2-3,TRBV12-3/TRBV12-4,CASRTRRTNTQYF,TGTGCCAGCAGAACTAGACGAACTAATACGCAGTATTTT
.,.,TRBJ2-5,TRBV5-5,CASSSRLVQETQYF,TGTGCCAGCAGCTCCCGACTTGTCCAAGAGACCCAGTACTTC
TRBD1,.,TRBJ1-1,TRBV5-4,CASRQGTGNTEAFF,TGTGCCAGCAGACAGGGGACAGGGAACACTGAAGCTTTCTTT
.,.,TRBJ1-1,TRBV5-5,CASSSTGIEAFF,TGTGCCAGCAGCTCAACAGGGATAGAAGCTTTCTTT
.,.,TRBJ2-2,TRBV5-5,CASSLKGPGANTGELFF,TGTGCCAGCAGCTTGAAGGGGCCGGGAGCGAACACCGGGGAGCTGTTTTTT
.,.,TRBJ1-1,TRBV29-1,CSVGQLNTEAFF,TGCAGCGTTGGACAGCTGAACACTGAAGCTTTCTTT
TRBD2,.,TRBJ2-3,TRBV10-3,CAISEPGLAGGRGDTQYF,TGTGCCATCAGTGAGCCCGGGCTAGCGGGAGGGCGCGGGGATACGCAGTATTTT
.,.,TRBJ1-1,TRBV7-2,CASSVLGQGNTEAFF,TGTGCCAGCAGCGTCCTAGGGCAGGGCAACACTGAAGCTTTCTTT
TRBD2,.,TRBJ2-2,TRBV27,CASSPAGGPPGELFF,TGTGCCAGCAGTCCCGCGGGAGGGCCCCCCGGGGAGCTGTTTTTT
TRBD1,.,TRBJ1-2,TRBV30,CAFQGALDYGYTF,TGTGCCTTTCAGGGGGCGCTGGACTATGGCTACACCTTC
.,.,TRBJ1-3,TRBV25-1,CASSESTGHGNTIYF,TGTGCCAGCAGTGAATCTACAGGGCACGGAAACACCATATATTTT
.,.,TRBJ1-2,TRBV2,CASSPFNYGYTF,TGTGCCAGCAGTCCATTTAACTATGGCTACACCTTC
.,.,TRBJ1-1,TRBV5-1,CASRSGWDTEAFF,TGCGCCAGCAGATCAGGATGGGACACTGAAGCTTTCTTT
.,few,TRBJ1-2,TRBV6-5,CASKSSNYGYTF,TGTGCCAGCAAATCCTCTAACTATGGCTACACCTTC
TRBD2,.,TRBJ2-1,TRBV15,CATTPSGPRYNEQFF,TGTGCCACCACCCCTAGCGGGCCAAGGTACAATGAGCAGTTCTTC
.,.,TRBJ1-6,TRBV5-1,CASSLGADNSPLHF,TGCGCCAGCAGCTTGGGGGCAGATAATTCACCCCTCCACTTT
TRBD1,.,TRBJ1-5,TRBV2,CASRGQGSNQPQHF,TGTGCCAGCAGGGGACAGGGGAGCAATCAGCCCCAGCATTTT
TRBD1,.,TRBJ1-6,TRBV5-6,CASSPLGQGAKSPLHF,TGTGCCAGCAGCCCCTTGGGACAGGGGGCGAAGTCACCCCTCCACTTT
TRBD1,.,TRBJ2-5,TRBV7-9,CASSLRGLGQETQYF,TGTGCCAGCAGCTTAAGGGGGCTGGGACAAGAGACCCAGTACTTC
.,.,TRBJ1-1,TRBV12-3/TRBV12-4,CASSPGGGKAFF,TGTGCCAGCAGTCCAGGTGGGGGGAAAGCTTTCTTT
.,.,TRBJ1-2,TRBV19,CASSPWTVSSGYTF,TGTGCCAGTAGTCCCTGGACAGTAAGCTCTGGCTACACCTTC
.,.,TRBJ1-4,TRBV2,CASSGQQGGEKLFF,TGTGCCAGCAGTGGTCAACAGGGCGGTGAAAAACTGTTTTTT
TRBD1,.,TRBJ2-5,TRBV28,CASSPDRAQTQYF,TGTGCCAGCAGTCCCGACAGGGCGCAGACCCAGTACTTC
.,few,TRBJ2-7,TRBV4-1,CASSRDLQGVAYEQYF,TGCGCCAGCAGCCGCGATCTACAGGGAGTAGCCTACGAGCAGTACTTC
.,.,TRBJ1-2,TRBV11-1,CASSSTEYGYTF,TGTGCCAGCAGCTCGACGGAGTATGGCTACACCTTC